Listed here are 32 T cell receptor beta chains from one sample, sequenced in a study of blood T cell repertoires in COVID-19. Sequencing was performed with immunoSEQ multiplex PCR; in TCRdb, only in-frame clones are kept and a portion is missing. This sample has some 260,000 clones, with around nine tenths found just once. Input material: PBMCs or T cells enriched from blood (not recorded which). The receptor source for this set is a woman younger than 35 who had recovered from COVID-19.

The gene calls are TRBV3-1 (or the pseudogene TRBV3-2) and TRBJ2-5; 9 positions agree with TRBD2. The length of the CDR3 is 14 residues. Germline V lookup: CDR1 LGHDT, CDR2 YNNKEL (reference sequence). Trimming removed 4 bases from V and 3 bases from J; junction bases left unmatched: 3. The CDR3 DNA reads TGTGCCAGCAGCCCATCTAGCGGGAAAGAGACCCAGTACTTC. It translates to CASSPSSGKETQYF.

The V gene is TRBV7-6, the J gene TRBJ1-1, with 7 bases aligning to TRBD1. After removal of 1 base from V and 5 bases from J, the junction contained 7 bases not matched to a gene. Germline assignment: CDR1 SGHVS and CDR2 FNYEAQ. CDR3 length equals 15 residues. The CDR3 sequence is CASSLGPQGRTEAFF. The CDR3 coding sequence is TGTGCCAGCAGCTTAGGGCCACAGGGGAGGACTGAAGCTTTCTTT.

The chain combines TRBV4-3 with TRBJ1-2, with TRBD1 identical over 10 bases. The CDR3 has 16 residues. Germline assignment: CDR1 LGHNA and CDR2 YSLEER. After removal of 2 bases from V and 4 bases from J, the junction contained 7 bases not matched to a gene. CDR3 protein: CASSQSRTGGGYGYTF. The CDR3 DNA reads as TGCGCCAGCAGCCAATCTCGGACAGGGGGAGGCTATGGCTACACCTTC.

This chain uses TRBV24-1 with TRBJ2-1; 14 bases agree with TRBD2. Germline V gene sequence: CDR1 KGHDR, CDR2 SFDVKD. The CDR3 consists of 18 residues. Trimming at V came to 2 bases and at J to 7 bases, leaving 9 bases not matched to a gene. The DNA for the CDR3 is TGTGCCACCAGTGATTCCAGACTAGCGGGAGGGCCGGTTAATGAGCAGTTCTTC. This sequence encodes CATSDSRLAGGPVNEQFF.

The rearrangement joins TRBV29-1 to TRBJ1-2; a weak D match, TRBD1 (5 bases). Deletions cut 8 bases from V and 7 bases from J, with 20 bases between. This CDR3 has 13 residues. Germline assignment: CDR1 SQVTM and CDR2 ANQGSEA. CDR3 region: CSFGTLLGGGYTF. For the CDR3, the DNA is TGCAGCTTCGGGACCCTTCTGGGGGGTGGCTACACCTTC. Full variable domain (rest looked up from reference TRBV29-1 and TRBJ1-2): SAVISQKPSRDICQRGTSLTIQCQVDSQVTMMFWYRQQPGQSLTLIATANQGSEATYESGFVIDKFPISRPNLTFSTLTVSNMSPEDSSIYLCSFGTLLGGGYTFGSGTRLTVV.

This chain links TRBV5-1 with TRBJ2-1; the match to TRBD2 covers 14 bases. Germline CDR1 and CDR2: SGHRS and YFSETQ. There are 19 residues in the CDR3. The J segment lost 4 bases and the V segment lost 3 bases, leaving 12 bases of the junction unmatched. The CDR3 bases are TGCGCCAGCAGCTACCAGACTAGCGGGAGGGAGTTACTTTACAATGAGCAGTTCTTC. Protein product: CASSYQTSGRELLYNEQFF.

The chain uses TRBV27 and TRBJ2-1, with TRBD2 matching 12 bases. The CDR3 is 14 amino acids. Germline-derived CDR1 and CDR2 are MNHEY and SMNVEV (reference sequence). The V segment lost 5 bases and the J segment 6 bases; nucleotides outside the gene matches: 2. The CDR3 reads CASSLAGGFNEQFF. In DNA form, the CDR3 reads TGTGCCAGCAGTCTAGCGGGAGGGTTCAATGAGCAGTTCTTC.

This clone was picked up a small number of times. The V gene is TRBV6-4, the J gene TRBJ2-3; D is uncertain. CDR3 length: 15 residues. Trimming stripped 0 bases from V and 0 bases from J, with 7 bases between. CDR1 and CDR2 from the germline V gene are MRHNA and SNTAGT. In DNA, the CDR3 is TGTGCCAGCAGTGACTCGACGGGTAGCACAGATACGCAGTATTTT. It is translated as CASSDSTGSTDTQYF.

The chain recombines TRBV14 with TRBJ2-3, with TRBD2 identical over 8 bases. The CDR3 spans 16 residues. Germline loops: CDR1 SGHDN, CDR2 FVKESK. The V segment lost 3 bases and the J segment 4 bases; nucleotides outside the gene matches: 9. The CDR3 region is CASSHAGTRIADTQYF. The CDR3 region has the DNA TGTGCCAGCAGCCACGCCGGGACTAGAATTGCAGATACGCAGTATTTT.

The chain couples TRBV13 to TRBJ2-3; TRBD2 matches 8 bases. Trimming removed 0 bases from V and 4 bases from J; junction bases left unmatched: 6. Germline lookup yields CDR1 PRHDT and CDR2 FYEKMQ (reference sequence). The CDR3 has 16 amino acids. CDR3 coding DNA: TGTGCCAGCAGCTTAGGAACGGGACTAGTTGCAGATACGCAGTATTTT. Its translation is CASSLGTGLVADTQYF.

As for this clone: Other DNA sequences within the sample encode an identical CDR3. This rearrangement joins TRBV12-3 or TRBV12-4 to TRBJ1-2; 9 bases align to TRBD1. J lost 5 bases, V lost 6 bases, and 4 bases had no gene match. The CDR3 consists of 13 residues. The chain's CDR3 is CASSSGQGYGYTF. The CDR3 DNA follows: TGTGCCAGCAGCTCGGGACAGGGTTATGGCTACACCTTC.

V usage is TRBV5-1 and J usage is TRBJ1-4; the D gene is possibly TRBD1 (5 bases). The V end lost 4 bases, the J end lost 4 bases, and 14 bases lay between the germline ends. The CDR3 is made up of 15 amino acids. Germline V gene lookup returns CDR1 SGHRS and CDR2 YFSETQ. This chain's CDR3 is CASSPTTEVNEKLFF. Written as DNA, the CDR3 is TGCGCCAGCAGCCCCACGACAGAAGTTAATGAAAAACTGTTTTTT.

V gene TRBV29-1 combines with J gene TRBJ1-2; weak D call: TRBD1 (6 bases). Deletions cut 4 bases from V and 2 bases from J, with 20 bases between. From germline, CDR1 is SQVTM and CDR2 ANQGSEA. The CDR3 consists of 16 residues. This CDR3 is CSVGGLGGPINYGYTF. The CDR3 region has the DNA TGCAGCGTTGGTGGGCTCGGGGGGCCGATCAACTATGGCTACACCTTC.

The chain joins TRBV6-6 to TRBJ2-5, with D unresolved. The CDR3 length is 13 residues. The V end was cut by 0 bases, the J end by 2 bases, with 4 bases between. Germline V gene data show CDR1 as MNHNY and CDR2 as SVGAGI (reference sequence). The DNA for the CDR3 is TGTGCCAGCAGTTACTCTCAGCAAGAGACCCAGTACTTC. This codes for CASSYSQQETQYF.

This clone was observed once. The chain uses TRBV11-2 and TRBJ1-4; D is perhaps TRBD1 (6 bases). CDR3 size: 14 residues. V lost 7 bases to trimming and J lost 1 base, with 10 bases between them. Germline CDR1 SGHAT, CDR2 FQNNGV. Here the CDR3 reads CASTRTETNEKLFF. The CDR3 bases are TGTGCCAGCACCAGGACAGAAACTAATGAAAAACTGTTTTTT.

The chain employs TRBV6-5 and TRBJ1-2; D possibly corresponds to TRBD1 (5 bases). This CDR3 spans 13 amino acids. The germline V gene has CDR1 MNHEY and CDR2 SVGAGI. Trimming removed 6 bases at V and 2 bases at J, with 10 bases between. The CDR3: CASSRAPNYGYTF. The CDR3 DNA reads as TGTGCCAGCAGCAGGGCGCCAAACTATGGCTACACCTTC.

This clone was found a few times. The chain carries TRBV5-1 and TRBJ1-2, with D unclear. Deletions cut 5 bases from V and 8 bases from J, with 16 bases between. The CDR3 has 13 residues. CDR1 and CDR2 from the germline V gene are SGHRS and YFSETQ. The CDR3 here is CASSLEGQIGYTF. In nucleotides, the CDR3 is TGCGCCAGCAGTCTGGAGGGTCAGATCGGCTACACCTTC.

The chain combines TRBV12-3 or TRBV12-4 with TRBJ1-5; D not certain. The V end was cut by 3 bases, the J end by 4 bases, with 7 bases between. The CDR3 consists of 13 residues. CDR3 nucleotide sequence: TGTGCCAGCAGTTTTGGCAGAAATCAGCCCCAGCATTTT. Residues: CASSFGRNQPQHF.

The chain uses TRBV7-8 and TRBJ2-3; 7 nucleotides line up with TRBD2. The CDR3 spans 14 residues. Trimming removed 2 bases from V and 5 bases from J; junction bases left unmatched: 4. From germline, CDR1 is SGHVS and CDR2 FQNEAQ. The CDR3 DNA follows: TGTGCCAGCAGCTTAAGCGGGGTTGGAGATACGCAGTATTTT. It is translated as CASSLSGVGDTQYF.

The chain employs TRBV9 and TRBJ2-4; the D gene is possibly TRBD1 (6 bases). From germline, CDR1 is SGDLS and CDR2 YYNGEE. The CDR3 has 16 residues. The ends were cut back, 4 bases at V and 5 bases at J, with 19 bases in the middle. CDR3: CASSPTGAWGQNIQYF. CDR3 nucleotide sequence: TGTGCCAGCAGCCCCACAGGCGCTTGGGGGCAAAACATTCAGTACTTC.

The chain employs TRBV5-1 and TRBJ1-1, with a possible D match to TRBD1 (6 bases). The V and J ends lost 0 bases and 1 base respectively, with 7 bases between them. Per germline, CDR1 SGHRS and CDR2 YFSETQ. CDR3 size: 14 residues. CDR3 sequence reads: CASSLEDRNTEAFF. The CDR3 coding sequence is TGCGCCAGCAGCTTGGAGGACAGGAACACTGAAGCTTTCTTT. Combining the CDR3 with reference TRBV5-1 and TRBJ1-1 gives the whole variable domain KAGVTQTPRYLIKTRGQQVTLSCSPISGHRSVSWYQQTPGQGLQFLFEYFSETQRNKGNFPGRFSGRQFSNSRSEMNVSTLELGDSALYLCASSLEDRNTEAFFGQGTRLTVV.

The CDR3, as DNA: TGTGCCAGCAGGTCAGGGTGGTGGGAGACCCAGTACTTC. This codes for CASRSGWWETQYF. The chain carries TRBV6-5 and TRBJ2-5; possibly TRBD1 for D (5 bases). Germline V gene sequence: CDR1 MNHEY, CDR2 SVGAGI. Trimming cost V 6 bases and J 5 bases, with 13 bases left between them. The CDR3 extends over 13 amino acids.

The rearrangement joins TRBV19 to TRBJ1-3, with D possibly being TRBD1 (6 bases). The germline CDR1 and CDR2 sequences are LNHDA and SQIVND (reference sequence). Trimming shortened V by 4 bases and J by 4 bases, and 11 bases separated the two germline ends. The length of the CDR3 is 14 residues. Written as DNA, the CDR3 is TGTGCCAGTAGTACGCAGGGGACGGGAAACACCATATATTTT. The encoded protein is CASSTQGTGNTIYF.

The chain combines TRBV28 with TRBJ1-4; D not resolved. This CDR3 comprises 13 residues. Germline CDR1 MDHEN, CDR2 SYDVKM. V was trimmed by 8 bases and J by 6 bases, leaving 13 bases between them. Written as DNA, the CDR3 is TGTGCCAGCTCTAGCGGCCTCTATGAAAAACTGTTTTTT. Amino acids: CASSSGLYEKLFF.

This clone was seen a handful of times. The rearrangement joins TRBV11-3 to TRBJ2-1, with 8 bases matching TRBD2. The CDR3 sequence is 15 residues long. Per germline, CDR1 SGHNT and CDR2 YENEEA. The trim removed 1 base at V and 4 bases at J, leaving 3 bases unmatched. The CDR3 nucleotides read TGTGCCAGCAGCTTAGCTGGCGGGGGGTACAATGAGCAGTTCTTC. It codes for CASSLAGGGYNEQFF.

This chain uses TRBV5-6 with TRBJ1-6, with D perhaps TRBD1 (5 bases). Germline V gene lookup returns CDR1 SGHDT and CDR2 YYEEEE. Trimming took 4 bases from V and 8 from J, leaving 16 bases between them. The CDR3 length is 15 residues. CDR3 in amino acids: CASSASRGVHSPLHF. The CDR3 region has the DNA TGTGCCAGCAGCGCGTCGCGGGGCGTGCATTCACCCCTCCACTTT. The entire variable domain, with the rest obtained from reference TRBV5-6 and TRBJ1-6, is as follows: DAGVTQSPTHLIKTRGQQVTLRCSPKSGHDTVSWYQQALGQGPQFIFQYYEEEERQRGNFPDRFSGHQFPNYSSELNVNALLLGDSALYLCASSASRGVHSPLHFGNGTRLTVT.

The gene calls are TRBV5-1 and TRBJ1-2, with D possibly matching TRBD1 (6 bases). Germline assignment: CDR1 SGHRS and CDR2 YFSETQ. The ends were cut back, 7 bases at V and 7 bases at J, with 20 bases in the middle. The CDR3 totals 14 residues. CDR3 coding DNA: TGCGCCAGCTCCCCCTTGGGGGGGCTCGGTGGCTACACCTTC. It encodes CASSPLGGLGGYTF.

The chain links TRBV11-2 to TRBJ1-6; tentative D call: TRBD1 (6 bases). The V end was cut by 1 base, the J end by 8 bases, with 18 bases between. Germline assignment: CDR1 SGHAT and CDR2 FQNNGV. CDR3 length: 17 residues. The CDR3 sequence: CASSLVLAGTPDSPLHF. The CDR3 DNA reads as TGTGCCAGCAGCTTAGTACTCGCCGGGACACCGGATTCACCCCTCCACTTT.

The chain employs TRBV6-5 and TRBJ2-7; 7 bases line up with TRBD1. CDR3 length: 15 amino acids. Germline V gene data show CDR1 as MNHEY and CDR2 as SVGAGI. V was clipped by 8 bases and J by 5 bases; unmatched bases: 15. The CDR3 sequence is CASRLNRGLFDEQYF. The CDR3 nucleotides read TGTGCCAGCCGGCTGAACAGGGGATTATTCGACGAGCAGTACTTC.

This chain uses TRBV10-3 with TRBJ2-7; 7 bases align to TRBD1. CDR1 is ENHRY, CDR2 SYGVKD, per germline. Germline trimming cut 11 bases from V and 0 bases from J; bases unmatched to any gene: 7. This CDR3 has 13 residues. CDR3 DNA: TGTGCCCTAGGTGAGGGGGCCTCCTACGAGCAGTACTTC. Residues: CALGEGASYEQYF.

This rearrangement joins TRBV5-8 to TRBJ1-1, with D unresolved. CDR3 length: 12 residues. V was pared by 2 bases and J by 2 bases, with 4 bases between. Germline V lookup: CDR1 SGHTS, CDR2 YDEGEE. For the CDR3, the DNA is TGTGCCAGCAGCTTCCAAAACACTGAAGCTTTCTTT. Residues: CASSFQNTEAFF. Full variable domain (remainder filled in from reference TRBV5-8 and TRBJ1-1): EAGVTQSPTHLIKTRGQQATLRCSPISGHTSVYWYQQALGLGLQFLLWYDEGEERNRGNFPPRFSGRQFPNYSSELNVNALELEDSALYLCASSFQNTEAFFGQGTRLTVV.

V and J are TRBV19 and TRBJ1-2, with D unclear. Looked up from germline, CDR1 is LNHDA and CDR2 is SQIVND (reference sequence). The CDR3 is 15 residues long. Trimming left V 5 bases short and J 3 bases short, with 16 bases between. CDR3 in amino acids: CASSPPVPSYYGYTF. The DNA of the CDR3 is TGTGCCAGTAGTCCCCCCGTCCCGTCCTACTATGGCTACACCTTC. Looking up the rest from reference TRBV19 and TRBJ1-2 gives the full variable domain: DGGITQSPKYLFRKEGQNVTLSCEQNLNHDAMYWYRQDPGQGLRLIYYSQIVNDFQKGDIAEGYSVSREKKESFPLTVTSAQKNPTAFYLCASSPPVPSYYGYTFGSGTRLTVV.